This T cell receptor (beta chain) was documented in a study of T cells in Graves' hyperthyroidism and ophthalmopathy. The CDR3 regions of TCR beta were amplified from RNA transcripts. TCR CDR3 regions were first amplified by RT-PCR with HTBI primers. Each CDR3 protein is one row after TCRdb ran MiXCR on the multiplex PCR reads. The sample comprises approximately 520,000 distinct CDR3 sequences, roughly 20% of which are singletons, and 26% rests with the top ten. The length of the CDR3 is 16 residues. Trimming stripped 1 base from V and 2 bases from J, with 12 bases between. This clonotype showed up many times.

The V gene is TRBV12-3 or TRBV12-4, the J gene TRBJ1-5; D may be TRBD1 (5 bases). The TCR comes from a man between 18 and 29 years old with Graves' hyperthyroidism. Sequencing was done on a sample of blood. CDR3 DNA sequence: TGTGCCAGCAGTTTAGAAGGGGCGCGGGGCAATCAGCCCCAGCATTTT. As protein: CASSLEGARGNQPQHF.